Following are 27 T cell receptor beta chains from one sample sequenced in a study of T cell clonality in common variable immunodeficiency. Sequenced by immunoSEQ multiplex PCR; TCRdb stores in-frame clones only, minus some. The sample gives approximately 50,000 clones, none seen only once, and the top ten clones hold 0.65% to 1%. Input material: peripheral blood mononuclear cells. The source of these receptors is a person aged 18 to 75 in good health.

The sample holds many counts of this clone. The CDR3 goes on 3 residues after the read ends, and that part is filled in from the germline J gene. The chain recombines TRBV7-2 with TRBJ1-3; a weak D match, TRBD1 (6 bases). Trimming took off 3 bases at V and 1 base at J, with 7 bases between the two ends. CDR3 length: 14 residues. Germline CDR1 is SGHTA and CDR2 is FQGNSA. This CDR3 reads CASSLGASGNTIYF. The covered CDR3 bases are TGTGCCAGCAGCTTGGGGGCGTCTGGAAACACC.

This clone showed up many times. CDR3 sequence reads: CASTLAGGPSETQYF. The CDR3 DNA, read in part, is TGTGCCAGCACCTTAGCGGGAGGGCCTTCGGAGACG. This sequence joins TRBV28 and TRBJ2-3; 11 bases are shared with TRBD2. The read ends 3 residues before the CDR3 terminus; that terminus is restored from the germline J gene. Germline-derived CDR1 and CDR2 are MDHEN and SYDVKM. The length of the CDR3 is 15 residues.

This clone was detected many times. The sequence runs out 3 residues before the end of the CDR3; the remainder is reconstructed from the germline J gene. This rearrangement joins TRBV9 to TRBJ2-1; 9 bases map to TRBD2. The CDR3 loop spans 15 amino acids. Per germline, CDR1 SGDLS and CDR2 YYNGEE. Losses at the gene ends were 4 bases for V and 4 bases for J; bases not matched to a gene: 6. The CDR3 loop reads CASSTRLAVYNEQFF. The sequenced CDR3 bases are TGTGCCAGCAGCACCCGACTAGCGGTTTACAATGAG.

Comment on this clone: The read gets to within 3 residues of the CDR3 end, and the germline J gene fills in the rest. J is TRBJ1-1 and V is TRBV6-1, with a tentative D call TRBD1 (6 bases). The CDR3 sequence is 16 residues long. Trimming cost V 4 bases and J 0 bases, with 15 bases left between them. Germline V gene data show CDR1 as MNHNS and CDR2 as SASEGT. CDR3 amino acids: CASSGGGRWVNTEAFF. The sequenced part of the CDR3 DNA is TGTGCCAGCAGTGGGGGGGGCAGGTGGGTGAACACTGAA.

This clone was picked up many times. The CDR3 end falls 3 residues outside the read, so it is completed with the germline J gene. The chain employs TRBV14 and TRBJ2-5; possibly TRBD1 for D (6 bases). V was shortened by 4 bases and J by 3 bases, with 18 bases between the two germline ends. Germline loops: CDR1 SGHDN, CDR2 FVKESK. The CDR3 has 16 residues. CDR3 bases read: TGTGCCAGCAGCCGGATAGGGGGTGGCGTCAAAGAGACC. It encodes CASSRIGGGVKET. The whole CDR3 reads CASSRIGGGVKETQYF.

This clone was picked up many times. Coverage ceases 3 residues before the CDR3 finishes, and the germline J gene fills in the end. The chain employs TRBV5-1 and TRBJ2-5; no clear D. The length of the CDR3 is 11 residues. Trimming pared 4 bases from V and 3 bases from J, leaving 4 bases between. Germline assignment: CDR1 SGHRS and CDR2 YFSETQ. CDR3 residues: CASSLEETQYF. The CDR3 DNA, read in part, is TGCGCCAGCAGCCTAGAAGAGACC.

This clone showed up just a few times. Coverage ceases 3 residues before the CDR3 finishes, and the germline J gene fills in the end. The chain uses TRBV6-2 or TRBV6-3 and TRBJ1-2; D is uncertain. The CDR3 spans 14 residues. Germline assignment: CDR1 MNHEY and CDR2 SVGEGT. The CDR3 here is CASSEREAGYDYTF. The CDR3 DNA, read in part, is TGTGCCAGCAGTGAGCGGGAGGCGGGGTACGAC.

This clone was found many times. From the germline J gene comes the end of the CDR3, since the read stops 3 residues before it. The chain is built from TRBV20-1 and TRBJ2-1; the D gene is possibly TRBD1 (6 bases). The length of the CDR3 is 15 residues. Germline V gene data show CDR1 as DFQATT and CDR2 as SNEGSKA (reference sequence). Trimming pared 1 base from V and 5 bases from J, leaving 15 bases between. CDR3 bases read: TGCAGTGCTAGAGCCCCAGGGGAAAAAAACAATGAG. It encodes CSARAPGEKNNE. The full CDR3 sequence reads CSARAPGEKNNEQFF.

This clone was counted many times. The sequenced part of the CDR3 DNA is TGCGCCAGCAGCCCCGACACGGGGGGTCAGCCC. It codes for CASSPDTGGQP. The full-length CDR3 reads as CASSPDTGGQPQHF. The V and J genes are TRBV5-1 and TRBJ1-5; a weak D match, TRBD1 (5 bases). Sequencing ends 3 residues short of the CDR3 end; the germline J gene provides the rest. Trimming took 4 bases from V and 6 from J, leaving 14 bases between them. CDR3 size: 14 residues. Germline V gene data show CDR1 as SGHRS and CDR2 as YFSETQ.

This clone occurred many times. Coverage ceases 3 residues before the CDR3 finishes, and the germline J gene fills in the end. This sequence joins TRBV14 and TRBJ2-7; D call uncertain. V lost 2 bases and J lost 2, with 4 bases in between. The length of the CDR3 is 12 residues. Germline V gene lookup returns CDR1 SGHDN and CDR2 FVKESK. This chain's CDR3 is CASSQSAYEQYF. Incomplete CDR3 DNA: TGTGCCAGCAGCCAATCGGCCTACGAG.

This clone was seen at least ten times. The CDR3 end falls 3 residues outside the read, so it is completed with the germline J gene. The chain is built from TRBV19 and TRBJ2-1, with 12 positions matching TRBD2. Germline CDR1 and CDR2: LNHDA and SQIVND (reference sequence). With 5 bases clipped from V and 8 bases from J, the junction kept 7 bases outside the gene matches. The CDR3 length is 15 residues. CDR3 sequence reads: CASSALAGGPHEQFF. Partial CDR3 DNA: TGTGCCAGTAGTGCCCTAGCGGGAGGGCCGCATGAG.

This clone was detected only a few times. CDR3 sequence reads: CASSQHPGTPGDYTF. The covered CDR3 bases are TGTGCCAGTAGTCAACATCCCGGGACTCCAGGTGAC. The chain couples TRBV19 to TRBJ1-2; the D gene is possibly TRBD1 (5 bases). The read gets to within 3 residues of the CDR3 end, and the germline J gene fills in the rest. Per germline, CDR1 LNHDA and CDR2 SQIVND (reference sequence). The CDR3 is made up of 15 amino acids. Full variable domain (remainder filled in from reference TRBV19 and TRBJ1-2): DGGITQSPKYLFRKEGQNVTLSCEQNLNHDAMYWYRQDPGQGLRLIYYSQIVNDFQKGDIAEGYSVSREKKESFPLTVTSAQKNPTAFYLCASSQHPGTPGDYTFGSGTRLTVV.

This clone appeared many times. The read ends 3 residues before the CDR3 terminus; that terminus is restored from the germline J gene. This chain uses TRBV30 with TRBJ1-2; D may be TRBD1 (5 bases). CDR3 length: 13 amino acids. Germline V gene data show CDR1 as GTSNPN and CDR2 as SVGIG (reference sequence). V lost 4 bases and J 5 bases, leaving 14 bases between the germline ends. Partial CDR3 DNA: TGTGCCTGGAACAGGTTAAAGGGGTATGGC. It specifies CAWNRLKGYG. The whole CDR3 sequence reads CAWNRLKGYGYTF.

This clone was seen at least ten times. Sequencing ends 3 residues short of the CDR3 end; the germline J gene provides the rest. V usage is TRBV20-1 and J usage is TRBJ2-7; TRBD2 is a possible D gene (6 bases). Trimming took off 3 bases at V and 4 bases at J, with 16 bases between the two ends. The length of the CDR3 is 14 residues. Germline values: CDR1 DFQATT, CDR2 SNEGSKA (reference sequence). The sequenced part of the CDR3 DNA is TGCAGTGCTAGCGGGGACTCGATATTTTACGAG. Translating it yields CSASGDSIFYE. The whole CDR3 protein is CSASGDSIFYEQYF.

This clone appeared many times. The CDR3 end is not reached by the read, which stops 3 residues before it; the germline J gene fills it in. The J gene is TRBJ1-2, the V gene TRBV18; D unclear. The CDR3 is 14 residues long. CDR1 and CDR2 from the germline V gene are KGHSH and LQKENI. The V and J ends lost 4 bases and 4 bases respectively, with 13 bases between them. CDR3 bases read: TGTGCCAGCTCACTAACGCCAGGTGGCTATGGC. Translating it yields CASSLTPGGYG. The full-length CDR3 reads as CASSLTPGGYGYTF.

This clone was seen many times. The read terminates 3 residues before the CDR3 end, so the remaining end is supplied by the germline J gene. The rearrangement links TRBV5-4 to TRBJ1-6; 8 bases are a match to TRBD1. This CDR3 contains 14 residues. V was clipped by 6 bases and J by 9 bases; unmatched bases: 8. Germline V gene sequence: CDR1 SGHNT, CDR2 YYREEE (reference sequence). CDR3 sequence reads: CASNQDRGFSPLHF. The CDR3 bases that were read are TGTGCCAGCAACCAAGACAGGGGCTTTTCACCC.

This clone was detected many times. The read terminates 3 residues before the CDR3 end, so the remaining end is supplied by the germline J gene. The V and J genes are TRBV5-1 and TRBJ1-4; 7 positions agree with TRBD1. The V gene's germline CDR1 is SGHRS and CDR2 YFSETQ. The V gene end was trimmed by 2 bases and the J gene end by 6 bases; junction bases not matched to a gene: 7. CDR3 size: 15 residues. The CDR3 DNA, read in part, is TGCGCCAGCAGCTTCGGGACAGTGGGGGATGAAAAA. Encoded protein: CASSFGTVGDEK. Given in full, the CDR3 is CASSFGTVGDEKLFF.

This clone was counted ten times or more. Read sequence stops 3 residues before the CDR3 end, and the germline J gene provides the missing end. V is TRBV20-1 and J is TRBJ2-7; possible D gene TRBD1, 5 bases. In germline, CDR1 is DFQATT, CDR2 SNEGSKA (reference sequence). V was trimmed by 6 bases and J by 3 bases, leaving 12 bases between them. This CDR3 spans 12 amino acids. The CDR3 region is CSAPGPFYEQYF. The part of the CDR3 DNA that was read is TGCAGTGCCCCAGGGCCTTTCTACGAG.

Ten or more counts support this clone. The CDR3 here is CASSAGTYNEQFF. The sequenced CDR3 bases are TGTGCCAGTAGTGCGGGGACTTACAATGAG. The chain has TRBV19 and TRBJ2-1; a possible D gene is TRBD2 (6 bases). The sequenced fragment ends 3 residues before the CDR3 boundary, so the rest is inferred from the germline J gene. V was cut by 5 bases and J by 4 bases, with 9 bases left in between. Looked up from germline, CDR1 is LNHDA and CDR2 is SQIVND (reference sequence). The CDR3 has 13 amino acids.

As concerns this clone: Read sequence stops 3 residues before the CDR3 end, and the germline J gene provides the missing end. The chain joins TRBV30 to TRBJ2-4, with TRBD2 as a possible D gene (6 bases). This CDR3 comprises 13 residues. Per the germline V gene, CDR1 is GTSNPN and CDR2 is SVGIG (reference sequence). Partial CDR3 DNA: TGTGCCTGGAGTGTTCTGGACGGGGGTGGT. It translates to CAWSVLDGGG. The entire CDR3 protein is CAWSVLDGGGQYF.

A remark on this clone: The CDR3 end lies 3 residues beyond the end of the read and is filled in from the germline J gene. The rearrangement links TRBV18 to TRBJ1-2; 7 bases are a match to TRBD1. The length of the CDR3 is 13 residues. Germline values: CDR1 KGHSH, CDR2 LQKENI. The sequenced part of the CDR3 DNA is TGTGCCAGCTCACCTTCGGGGACAGATACC. This codes for CASSPSGTDT. The CDR3 in its entirety is CASSPSGTDTYTF.

This clone was picked up many times. The CDR3 end falls 3 residues outside the read, so it is completed with the germline J gene. J is TRBJ2-1 and V is TRBV29-1; 14 bases fit TRBD2. Trimming removed 3 bases from V and 1 base from J; junction bases left unmatched: 14. Per germline, CDR1 SQVTM and CDR2 ANQGSEA. The CDR3 runs 20 residues. The covered CDR3 bases are TGCAGCGTTGAGAAGGGAGTCTTGGGACTAGCGGGAGAGTCCTACAATGAG. This translates into CSVEKGVLGLAGESYNE. From start to end, the CDR3 is CSVEKGVLGLAGESYNEQFF.

The table lists this clone with many counts. The CDR3 end lies 3 residues beyond the end of the read and is filled in from the germline J gene. The genes are TRBV7-6 and TRBJ1-2; perhaps TRBD1 as D (5 bases). This CDR3 region has 13 residues. Germline V gene sequence: CDR1 SGHVS, CDR2 FNYEAQ. The CDR3 reads CASSLEGKGGYTF. Incomplete CDR3 DNA: TGTGCCAGCAGCTTAGAGGGGAAAGGCGGC.

This clone was observed a handful of times. The read finishes 3 residues shy of the CDR3 end, and the germline J gene is used to complete it. The rearrangement joins TRBV5-1 to TRBJ2-5, with no clear D. The CDR3 is made up of 15 amino acids. V was clipped by 0 bases and J by 5 bases, with 14 bases between them. CDR1 and CDR2 (germline): SGHRS, YFSETQ. CDR3 residues: CASSLEPPRTETQYF. CDR3 DNA, as far as it was read: TGCGCCAGCAGCTTGGAGCCCCCTCGAACGGAGACC.

This clone occurred many times. The CDR3 end falls 3 residues outside the read, so it is completed with the germline J gene. This chain uses TRBV20-1 with TRBJ1-6; D possibly corresponds to TRBD1 (6 bases). The CDR3 sequence is 15 residues long. Germline CDR1 reads DFQATT; CDR2 reads SNEGSKA (reference sequence). V lost 3 bases to trimming and J lost 10 bases, with 19 bases between them. The CDR3 bases that were read are TGCAGTGCTAGTGATAGTGCAGGGGACCGGTCACCC. It is translated as CSASDSAGDRSP. The full CDR3 sequence reads CSASDSAGDRSPLHF.

This clone was picked up a small number of times. The read terminates 3 residues ahead of where the CDR3 ends, so the germline J gene completes it. The chain is built from TRBV11-3 and TRBJ2-5; TRBD1 matches 8 bases. Germline-derived CDR1 and CDR2 are SGHNT and YENEEA. The CDR3 is 15 residues long. Unmatched junction bases numbered 10, after V lost 5 bases and J lost 5 bases. The covered CDR3 bases are TGTGCCAGCAGCGAACGTACAGGGGGTGGGGAGACC. It yields the protein CASSERTGGGET. The whole CDR3 protein reads CASSERTGGGETQYF.

This clone was seen many times. The CDR3 end is not reached by the read, which stops 3 residues before it; the germline J gene fills it in. V usage is TRBV5-1 and J usage is TRBJ2-2, with D possibly TRBD1 on 6 matching bases. Germline loops: CDR1 SGHRS, CDR2 YFSETQ. The CDR3 runs 13 residues. Incomplete CDR3 DNA: TGCGCCAGCAGCTTAGGACAGAATTCACCG. Translating it yields CASSLGQNSP. From start to end, the CDR3 is CASSLGQNSPLFF.